Shown below are 24 T cell receptor beta chains from a single sample sequenced in a study of CD8 T cells in Susac syndrome. A quantity of 0.5 to 1 ug RNA underwent reverse transcription using random hexamers. TCRdb itself ran the immunoSEQ multiplex PCR reads through MiXCR, one entry per CDR3 protein. The data hold around 23,000 distinct CDR3 sequences, with 85% to 95% observed a single time. Sequencing input: CD8+ T cells from PBMCs. All receptors come from a human donor with Susac syndrome.

The chain couples TRBV6-2 or TRBV6-3 to TRBJ1-5; the D gene is possibly TRBD1 (6 bases). The CDR3 is 14 residues long. CDR1 and CDR2 (germline): MNHEY, SVGEGT. The ends were cut back, 2 bases at V and 11 bases at J, with 16 bases in the middle. The CDR3 DNA sequence: TGTGCCAGCAGTTACGATGGGGGGCTAAGGGCCCAGCATTTT. Its protein product is CASSYDGGLRAQHF.

The chain has TRBV18 and TRBJ2-3; D unresolved. The V end lost 3 bases, the J end lost 2 bases, and 12 bases lay between the germline ends. This CDR3 region has 15 residues. Germline CDR1 KGHSH, CDR2 LQKENI. CDR3 amino acids: CASSPRGRSTDTQYF. CDR3 nucleotides: TGTGCCAGCTCACCCCGCGGCCGATCCACAGATACGCAGTATTTT.

The J gene is TRBJ2-7, the V gene TRBV9; maybe TRBD2 (6 bases). Trimming removed 3 bases from V and 7 bases from J, with 11 bases in between. Germline lookup yields CDR1 SGDLS and CDR2 YYNGEE. The CDR3 length is 12 residues. CDR3 coding DNA: TGTGCCAGCAGCGGGCCCCGGGGGGAGCAGTACTTC. Its translation is CASSGPRGEQYF.

The rearrangement joins TRBV7-9 to TRBJ1-1; TRBD1 agrees at 10 bases. CDR3 length equals 13 residues. V shed 7 bases and J 4 bases; nucleotides not matched to a gene: 3. CDR1 is SEHNR, CDR2 FQNEAQ, per germline (reference sequence). The CDR3 DNA sequence: TGTGCCAGCACCCGGACAGGGGGCACTGAAGCTTTCTTT. This sequence encodes CASTRTGGTEAFF.

This chain connects TRBV28 to TRBJ2-6; no definite D call. The V end lost 4 bases, the J end lost 3 bases, and 4 bases lay between the germline ends. Germline values: CDR1 MDHEN, CDR2 SYDVKM. The CDR3 length is 13 residues. For the CDR3, the DNA is TGTGCCAGCAGTTCGGGTGGGGCCAACGTCCTGACTTTC. It translates to CASSSGGANVLTF.

This clonotype was observed a single time. The chain is built from TRBV9 and TRBJ2-3, with 12 bases matching TRBD2. CDR1 is SGDLS, CDR2 YYNGEE, per germline. CDR3 length: 17 residues. V was clipped by 3 bases and J by 6 bases; unmatched bases: 11. The CDR3 is CASSASGGARRGDTQYF. Here the CDR3 DNA reads TGTGCCAGCAGCGCTAGCGGGGGGGCCCGACGTGGGGATACGCAGTATTTT.

The V and J genes are TRBV12-5 and TRBJ1-4; 8 bases fit TRBD1. V gave up 6 bases and J gave up 5 bases; unmatched junction bases: 14. CDR3 length: 17 amino acids. CDR1 and CDR2 (germline): LGHNT, FRNRAP. CDR3 in DNA: TGTGCTAGTGGATTGAACTTTGGACAGGGACACAATGAAAAACTGTTTTTT. Its protein is CASGLNFGQGHNEKLFF.

The rearrangement uses TRBV6-2 or TRBV6-3 and TRBJ2-7; D unresolved. Trimming shortened V by 1 base and J by 0 bases, and 10 bases separated the two germline ends. From germline, CDR1 is MNHEY and CDR2 SVGEGT. The CDR3 contains 15 residues. The CDR3 nucleotides read TGTGCCAGCAGTTACTTTTCATCCTACTCCTACGAGCAGTACTTC. Translation gives CASSYFSSYSYEQYF.

Only one count was recorded for this clonotype. The J gene is TRBJ1-5, the V gene TRBV7-9; 8 bases are shared with TRBD1. The J segment lost 4 bases and the V segment lost 5 bases, leaving 7 bases of the junction unmatched. CDR3 size: 15 residues. CDR1 is SEHNR, CDR2 FQNEAQ, per germline (reference sequence). CDR3 protein: CASSPGQGGNQPQHF. The DNA of the CDR3 is TGTGCCAGCAGCCCAGGACAGGGCGGGAATCAGCCCCAGCATTTT.

The rearrangement uses TRBV28 and TRBJ2-7; possibly TRBD2 for D (6 bases). The CDR3 sequence is 14 residues long. The V gene's germline CDR1 is MDHEN and CDR2 SYDVKM. The V end was cut by 8 bases, the J end by 2 bases, with 16 bases between. The CDR3 protein is CASLGTGGAYEQYF. CDR3 bases: TGTGCCAGCCTCGGCACCGGAGGGGCCTACGAGCAGTACTTC.

A few counts support this clonotype. The chain uses TRBV7-9 and TRBJ1-1, with D unclear. This CDR3 region has 12 residues. The V gene lost 3 bases and the J gene lost 5 bases, with 7 bases spanning the gap. Germline CDR1 reads SEHNR; CDR2 reads FQNEAQ (reference sequence). In nucleotides, the CDR3 is TGTGCCAGCAGCTTTGGTGATACTGAAGCTTTCTTT. It codes for CASSFGDTEAFF.

The chain is built from TRBV7-8 and TRBJ1-5; no firm D call. The length of the CDR3 is 15 residues. The V end lost 4 bases, the J end lost 0 bases, and 10 bases lay between the germline ends. Germline CDR1 SGHVS, CDR2 FQNEAQ. CDR3 bases: TGTGCCAGCAGCTCAGGACCCAATAGCAATCAGCCCCAGCATTTT. Protein sequence: CASSSGPNSNQPQHF.

The chain carries TRBV11-2 and TRBJ2-3; D uncertain. This CDR3 is built from 13 residues. Germline values: CDR1 SGHAT, CDR2 FQNNGV. Trimming left V 2 bases short and J 4 bases short, with 7 bases between. CDR3 in DNA: TGTGCCAGCAGCTTAAACGCTCCAGATACGCAGTATTTT. Amino acid sequence: CASSLNAPDTQYF.

The CDR3 bases are TGTGCCAGCAGTTTCGCTGGGGAGATGAACACTGAAGCTTTCTTT. It is translated as CASSFAGEMNTEAFF. This chain connects TRBV28 to TRBJ1-1; D gene uncertain. Trimming removed 3 bases at V and 0 bases at J, with 11 bases between. This CDR3 comprises 15 residues. The germline V gene encodes CDR1 MDHEN and CDR2 SYDVKM. Filled out from reference TRBV28 and TRBJ1-1, the complete variable domain reads DVKVTQSSRYLVKRTGEKVFLECVQDMDHENMFWYRQDPGLGLRLIYFSYDVKMKEKGDIPEGYSVSREKKERFSLILESASTNQTSMYLCASSFAGEMNTEAFFGQGTRLTVV.

The CDR3 is CASSPQTGLGSPLHF. CDR3 bases: TGCGCCAGCAGTCCCCAGACTGGCTTAGGTTCACCCCTCCACTTT. The chain employs TRBV4-1 and TRBJ1-6, with D unclear. Germline CDR1 and CDR2: MGHRA and YSYEKL. The germline V and J ends were trimmed by 6 bases and 9 bases, with 18 bases remaining between them. CDR3 length: 15 amino acids.

The V gene is TRBV28, the J gene TRBJ2-5, with 7 bases that match TRBD2. J gave up 2 bases and V 2 bases, and 5 bases lay outside the gene matches. The CDR3 consists of 15 residues. Germline V CDR1 and CDR2: MDHEN, SYDVKM. Here the CDR3 reads CASSLNPSGQETQYF. The CDR3 DNA sequence: TGTGCCAGCAGTTTAAACCCTAGCGGACAAGAGACCCAGTACTTC.

The chain links TRBV30 to TRBJ1-5, with TRBD1 identical over 8 bases. The CDR3 spans 15 residues. Per germline, CDR1 GTSNPN and CDR2 SVGIG (reference sequence). V trimming: 4 bases; J trimming: 2 bases; junction bases outside the gene matches: 7. CDR3 amino acids: CAWNQGARGNQPQHF. The CDR3 nucleotides read TGTGCCTGGAATCAGGGGGCGCGGGGCAATCAGCCCCAGCATTTT.

This chain uses TRBV7-9 with TRBJ2-3; 12 positions match TRBD1. The CDR3 covers 15 residues. The germline gives CDR1 SEHNR, CDR2 FQNEAQ (reference sequence). V lost 8 bases, J lost 3 bases, and 6 bases stayed unmatched. Written as DNA, the CDR3 is TGTGCCAGCGGCATGGGACAGGGGGCGACAGATACGCAGTATTTT. Encoded protein: CASGMGQGATDTQYF.

This chain connects TRBV11-2 to TRBJ1-3; D unresolved. Trimming cost V 2 bases and J 4 bases, with 12 bases left between them. The CDR3 is 15 amino acids. Germline-derived CDR1 and CDR2 are SGHAT and FQNNGV. CDR3 sequence reads: CASSLNTLAGNTIYF. As DNA, the CDR3 is TGTGCCAGCAGCTTAAACACCCTAGCGGGAAACACCATATATTTT.

The chain combines TRBV6-5 with TRBJ2-1; D is perhaps TRBD1 (5 bases). The V gene lost 2 bases and the J gene lost 0 bases, with 8 bases spanning the gap. Looked up from germline, CDR1 is MNHEY and CDR2 is SVGAGI. CDR3 length: 15 residues. This CDR3 is CASSYDRSSYNEQFF. The CDR3 nucleotides read TGTGCCAGCAGTTACGACAGAAGCTCCTACAATGAGCAGTTCTTC.

The chain is built from TRBV2 and TRBJ1-5; a weak D match, TRBD1 (6 bases). This CDR3 comprises 15 residues. The V end lost 5 bases, the J end lost 5 bases, and 16 bases lay between the germline ends. The V gene's germline CDR1 is SNHLY and CDR2 FYNNEI. DNA for the CDR3: TGTGCCAGCAGTACTCCCCAGGGGTCGGATCAGCCCCAGCATTTT. Its protein is CASSTPQGSDQPQHF.

This chain uses TRBV28 with TRBJ2-7, with no clear D. V was cut by 2 bases and J by 0 bases, with 8 bases left in between. The CDR3 is made up of 14 amino acids. Looked up from germline, CDR1 is MDHEN and CDR2 is SYDVKM. The CDR3 is CASSLVSVSYEQYF. The DNA of the CDR3 is TGTGCCAGCAGTTTAGTCTCTGTCTCCTACGAGCAGTACTTC.

The gene calls are TRBV28 and TRBJ1-2, with D uncertain. The V and J ends lost 4 bases and 1 base respectively, with 10 bases between them. The CDR3 loop spans 14 amino acids. Germline loops: CDR1 MDHEN, CDR2 SYDVKM. CDR3 amino acids: CASSSSAINYGYTF. CDR3 DNA: TGTGCCAGCAGTTCCAGCGCTATTAACTATGGCTACACCTTC.

This clonotype has more than one count but fewer than ten. The chain uses TRBV14 and TRBJ1-1; D is possibly TRBD1 (6 bases). Between the trimmed V and J ends, which lost 5 bases and 8 bases, there was a span of 21 bases. In germline, CDR1 is SGHDN, CDR2 FVKESK. CDR3 length equals 15 residues. CDR3 loop: CASSVLGGSGSEAFF. In DNA, the CDR3 is TGTGCCAGCAGCGTTCTAGGGGGGTCGGGTTCCGAAGCTTTCTTT.